These 24 T cell receptor beta chains originate from one sample sequenced in a study of blood T cells in healthy people across ages. Alongside a J-beta primer mix, a sample-barcoded 5' primer served in a second PCR lasting about 6 to 11 cycles. TCRdb used MiXCR to reprocess the 5' RACE reads, holding one entry per CDR3 protein. The sample includes about 690,000 distinct CDR3 sequences, around two fifths of them seen just once. Specimen: blood. The origin of the receptors is a man of 80 years or more in good health.

This clonotype has a handful of counts. The chain combines TRBV9 with TRBJ2-4; 7 bases fit TRBD2. The CDR3 is made up of 14 amino acids. Per germline, CDR1 SGDLS and CDR2 YYNGEE. Germline trimming cut 7 bases from V and 13 bases from J; bases unmatched to any gene: 17. CDR3 protein: CASGGGLLGGEQYF. CDR3 in DNA: TGTGCCAGCGGGGGGGGTCTACTCGGAGGGGAGCAGTACTTC. Using reference TRBV9 and TRBJ2-4 for the parts outside the CDR3, the full variable domain is DSGVTQTPKHLITATGQRVTLRCSPRSGDLSVYWYQQSLDQGLQFLIQYYNGEERAKGNILERFSAQQFPDLHSELNLSSLELGDSALYFCASGGGLLGGEQYFGAGTRLSVL.

Only a few counts were recorded for this clonotype. The chain combines TRBV29-1 with TRBJ2-3; D call uncertain. The V end lost 4 bases, the J end lost 4 bases, and 12 bases lay between the germline ends. CDR3 length equals 13 residues. Per the germline V gene, CDR1 is SQVTM and CDR2 is ANQGSEA. The CDR3 loop reads CSVGILTADTQYF. The CDR3 DNA is TGCAGCGTTGGGATCTTAACGGCAGATACGCAGTATTTT.

In this sample, this clonotype turned up a few times. The genes are TRBV7-2 and TRBJ2-1; D is undetermined. This CDR3 contains 12 residues. The V end lost 4 bases, the J end lost 9 bases, and 10 bases lay between the germline ends. The germline gives CDR1 SGHTA, CDR2 FQGNSA. DNA of the CDR3: TGTGCCAGCAGCTCCAGTGGCCCTGAGCAGTTCTTC. Protein sequence: CASSSSGPEQFF.

The chain couples TRBV20-1 to TRBJ2-7; D may be TRBD2 (5 bases). V was clipped by 0 bases and J by 2 bases, with 14 bases between them. CDR3 length equals 15 residues. In germline, CDR1 is DFQATT, CDR2 SNEGSKA (reference sequence). CDR3 protein: CSAREGQRTPYEQYF. The CDR3 DNA reads TGCAGTGCTAGAGAAGGCCAGCGGACCCCCTACGAGCAGTACTTC.

This clonotype appeared a few times. The chain links TRBV20-1 to TRBJ1-6; no clear D. Trimming stripped 1 base from V and 6 bases from J, with 10 bases between. CDR1 and CDR2 (germline): DFQATT, SNEGSKA (reference sequence). The CDR3 consists of 14 residues. The DNA for the CDR3 is TGCAGTGCTAGAGCGACGCAGGTTAATTCACCCCTCCACTTT. Its translation: CSARATQVNSPLHF.

This clonotype occurred many times. This chain uses TRBV29-1 with TRBJ2-1, with 7 bases that match TRBD1. From germline, CDR1 is SQVTM and CDR2 ANQGSEA. The length of the CDR3 is 13 residues. J was trimmed by 8 bases and V by 5 bases; bases with no gene match: 9. The CDR3 region is CSVLTGLDDEQFF. The CDR3 nucleotides read TGCAGCGTTCTGACAGGGTTGGACGATGAGCAGTTCTTC.

The J gene is TRBJ2-3, the V gene TRBV15; 8 nucleotides align to TRBD2. After removal of 1 base from V and 5 bases from J, the junction contained 5 bases not matched to a gene. Germline V lookup: CDR1 LNHNV, CDR2 YYDKDF (reference sequence). The CDR3 sequence is 15 residues long. The CDR3 loop is CATSRGSGGRDTQYF. The CDR3, as DNA: TGTGCCACCAGCAGAGGATCGGGGGGGCGAGATACGCAGTATTTT.

V gene TRBV20-1 combines with J gene TRBJ1-5, with D unclear. The CDR3 covers 14 residues. V was pared by 3 bases and J by 0 bases, with 9 bases between. Germline assignment: CDR1 DFQATT and CDR2 SNEGSKA (reference sequence). Written as DNA, the CDR3 is TGCAGTGCTAGTTTCGGGTATAGCAATCAGCCCCAGCATTTT. It encodes CSASFGYSNQPQHF.

This clonotype was recorded a few times. The chain is built from TRBV7-2 and TRBJ2-1; 7 nucleotides agree with TRBD2. The CDR3 is 14 residues long. Per the germline V gene, CDR1 is SGHTA and CDR2 is FQGNSA. The junction had 8 bases not matched to a gene; V was cut back by 3 bases and J by 9 bases. The CDR3 coding sequence is TGTGCCAGCAGCTTTAGCGGGTTGGGTGGTGAGCAGTTCTTC. Its protein product is CASSFSGLGGEQFF.

The rearrangement uses TRBV5-1 and TRBJ1-4, with a weak D call TRBD1 (6 bases). Germline CDR1 reads SGHRS; CDR2 reads YFSETQ. The CDR3 spans 15 residues. The V and J ends lost 3 bases and 6 bases respectively, with 15 bases between them. CDR3 protein: CASSSTGQQDEKLFF. For the CDR3, the DNA is TGCGCCAGCAGCTCCACGGGACAACAGGATGAAAAACTGTTTTTT.

The gene calls are TRBV11-2 and TRBJ1-4; TRBD1 aligns across 7 bases. The ends lost 0 bases at V and 5 bases at J; junction bases unmatched: 6. The germline V gene has CDR1 SGHAT and CDR2 FQNNGV. This CDR3 comprises 16 residues. CDR3 protein: CASSLDSGQYNEKLFF. The CDR3 bases are TGTGCCAGCAGCTTAGATTCGGGACAGTACAATGAAAAACTGTTTTTT.

The chain combines TRBV4-3 with TRBJ2-7; a weak D match, TRBD2 (5 bases). V gave up 2 bases and J gave up 6 bases, with 11 bases separating them. The CDR3 has 13 residues. Germline CDR1 and CDR2: LGHNA and YSLEER. The chain's CDR3 is CASSQLEGREQYF. The CDR3 nucleotides are TGCGCCAGCAGCCAATTAGAGGGTCGCGAGCAGTACTTC.

This clonotype was picked up a small number of times. The chain recombines TRBV4-2 with TRBJ1-2, with D possibly being TRBD1 (5 bases). This CDR3 contains 15 residues. The germline CDR1 and CDR2 sequences are LGHNA and YNFKEQ. The ends were cut back, 4 bases at V and 3 bases at J, with 15 bases in the middle. The CDR3 region has the DNA TGTGCCAGCAGCCCCTCTGCGGGGGAAGACTATGGCTACACCTTC. It specifies CASSPSAGEDYGYTF.

This clonotype was picked up many times. V is TRBV29-1 and J is TRBJ1-2; tentatively, D is TRBD1 (5 bases). Germline V gene lookup returns CDR1 SQVTM and CDR2 ANQGSEA. Trimming removed 1 base from V and 8 bases from J, with 11 bases in between. CDR3 length equals 12 residues. This CDR3 is CSVEGGDYGYTF. DNA of the CDR3: TGCAGCGTTGAAGGGGGGGATTACGGCTACACCTTC.

V usage is TRBV6-1 and J usage is TRBJ2-7; 7 nucleotides line up with TRBD1. CDR1 and CDR2 from the germline V gene are MNHNS and SASEGT. J lost 1 base, V lost 5 bases, and 8 bases had no gene match. This CDR3 region has 15 residues. CDR3 bases: TGTGCCAGCAGTTGGTCACAGGGGCTTTCCTACGAGCAGTACTTC. Translating gives CASSWSQGLSYEQYF.

At least ten counts were recorded for this clonotype. V gene TRBV4-3 combines with J gene TRBJ2-5; TRBD2 might be the D (6 bases). The CDR3 spans 17 residues. The germline CDR1 and CDR2 sequences are LGHNA and YSLEER. Trimming stripped 0 bases from V and 5 bases from J, with 19 bases between. DNA of the CDR3: TGCGCCAGCAGCCAAGATCTCCGGGGGTACGACGACGAGACCCAGTACTTC. Its protein product is CASSQDLRGYDDETQYF.

The chain uses TRBV5-1 and TRBJ1-2, with 9 bases lining up with TRBD1. The CDR3 runs to 18 residues. The germline V gene encodes CDR1 SGHRS and CDR2 YFSETQ. J lost 1 base, V lost 4 bases, and 14 bases had no gene match. CDR3 sequence reads: CASSANRDRDPFNYGYTF. The DNA for the CDR3 is TGCGCCAGCAGCGCAAACCGGGACAGGGACCCTTTTAACTATGGCTACACCTTC.

The V gene is TRBV7-9, the J gene TRBJ1-1; no reliable D call. Trimming left V 5 bases short and J 0 bases short, with 16 bases between. Germline CDR1 SEHNR, CDR2 FQNEAQ (reference sequence). The CDR3 runs to 16 residues. The CDR3 loop is CASSPSLRAMNTEAFF. CDR3 in DNA: TGTGCCAGCAGCCCTTCCCTGCGGGCAATGAACACTGAAGCTTTCTTT.

This clonotype was seen a handful of times. The chain links TRBV29-1 to TRBJ2-1; 11 bases are a match to TRBD1. V trimming: 5 bases; J trimming: 2 bases; junction bases outside the gene matches: 11. The V gene's germline CDR1 is SQVTM and CDR2 ANQGSEA. The CDR3 is made up of 17 amino acids. CDR3 nucleotides: TGCAGCGTTAACCCCTTGGGGACAGGGGGGGCCTACAATGAGCAGTTCTTC. Amino acid sequence: CSVNPLGTGGAYNEQFF.

This clonotype was counted between two and nine times. This rearrangement joins TRBV7-2 to TRBJ1-6, with D possibly TRBD1 on 6 matching bases. The CDR3 totals 15 residues. Germline V gene sequence: CDR1 SGHTA, CDR2 FQGNSA. V was clipped by 5 bases and J by 7 bases, with 15 bases between them. Written as DNA, the CDR3 is TGTGCCAGCAGCCAAGGGGACGGACAGAATTCACCCCTCCACTTT. Translated: CASSQGDGQNSPLHF.

The chain employs TRBV28 and TRBJ2-3; D is perhaps TRBD2 (7 bases). The CDR3 runs 16 residues. The V and J ends lost 4 bases and 6 bases respectively, with 20 bases between them. In germline, CDR1 is MDHEN, CDR2 SYDVKM. CDR3 region: CASSSDLGGARDTQYF. Here the CDR3 DNA reads TGTGCCAGCAGTTCCGACTTGGGGGGGGCAAGGGATACGCAGTATTTT.

This clonotype was counted only a few times. J is TRBJ2-7 and V is TRBV5-1; unclear D gene. The CDR3 runs to 15 residues. The germline V gene encodes CDR1 SGHRS and CDR2 YFSETQ. Trimming shortened V by 0 bases and J by 0 bases, and 10 bases separated the two germline ends. This CDR3 reads CASSLGSLSSYEQYF. The CDR3 coding sequence is TGCGCCAGCAGCTTGGGTAGCCTGAGCTCCTACGAGCAGTACTTC.

For the CDR3, the DNA is TGTGCCAGCACTCTCGGATACACAGATACGCAGTATTTT. It yields the protein CASTLGYTDTQYF. V is TRBV7-3 and J is TRBJ2-3; D not resolved. CDR1 and CDR2 (germline): SGHTA, FQGTGA. V was pared by 7 bases and J by 2 bases, with 10 bases between. The CDR3 is made up of 13 amino acids. The variable domain in full, completed from reference TRBV7-3 and TRBJ2-3, reads GAGVSQTPSNKVTEKGKYVELRCDPISGHTALYWYRQSLGQGPEFLIYFQGTGAADDSGLPNDRFFAVRPEGSVSTLKIQRTERGDSAVYLCASTLGYTDTQYFGPGTRLTVL.

This clonotype was seen a few times. This CDR3 reads CASSPRTGNEQYF. CDR3 nucleotides: TGTGCCAGCAGCCCCCGGACTGGGAACGAGCAGTACTTC. The chain combines TRBV7-3 with TRBJ2-7; possible D gene TRBD2, 5 bases. The V end lost 5 bases, the J end lost 5 bases, and 13 bases lay between the germline ends. The CDR3 sequence is 13 residues long. Looked up from germline, CDR1 is SGHTA and CDR2 is FQGTGA.